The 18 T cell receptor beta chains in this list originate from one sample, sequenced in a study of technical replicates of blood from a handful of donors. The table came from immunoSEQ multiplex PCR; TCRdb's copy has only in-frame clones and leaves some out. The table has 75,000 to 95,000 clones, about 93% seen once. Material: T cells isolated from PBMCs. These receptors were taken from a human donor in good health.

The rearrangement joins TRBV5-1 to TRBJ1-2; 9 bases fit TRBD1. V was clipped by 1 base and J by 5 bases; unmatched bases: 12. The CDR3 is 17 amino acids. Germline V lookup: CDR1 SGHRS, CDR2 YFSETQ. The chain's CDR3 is CASSLYSWDRENYGYTF. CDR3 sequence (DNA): TGCGCCAGCAGCTTGTATTCCTGGGACAGGGAGAATTATGGCTACACCTTC. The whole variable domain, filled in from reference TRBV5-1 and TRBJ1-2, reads KAGVTQTPRYLIKTRGQQVTLSCSPISGHRSVSWYQQTPGQGLQFLFEYFSETQRNKGNFPGRFSGRQFSNSRSEMNVSTLELGDSALYLCASSLYSWDRENYGYTFGSGTRLTVV.

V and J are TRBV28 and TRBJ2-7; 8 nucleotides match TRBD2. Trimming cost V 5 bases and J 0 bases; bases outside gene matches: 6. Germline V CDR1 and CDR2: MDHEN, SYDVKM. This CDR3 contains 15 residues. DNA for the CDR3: TGTGCCAGCAGTATCCCCAGCGGGGGCTCCTACGAGCAGTACTTC. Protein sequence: CASSIPSGGSYEQYF.

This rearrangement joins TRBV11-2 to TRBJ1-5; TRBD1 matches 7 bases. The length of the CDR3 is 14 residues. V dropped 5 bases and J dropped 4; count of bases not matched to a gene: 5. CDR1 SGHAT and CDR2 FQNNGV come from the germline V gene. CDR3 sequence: CASSGDSSNQPQHF. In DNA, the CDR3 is TGTGCCAGCAGCGGGGACAGCTCAAATCAGCCCCAGCATTTT. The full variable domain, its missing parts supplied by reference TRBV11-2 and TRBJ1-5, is EAGVAQSPRYKIIEKRQSVAFWCNPISGHATLYWYQQILGQGPKLLIQFQNNGVVDDSQLPKDRFSAERLKGVDSTLKIQPAKLEDSAVYLCASSGDSSNQPQHFGDGTRLSIL.

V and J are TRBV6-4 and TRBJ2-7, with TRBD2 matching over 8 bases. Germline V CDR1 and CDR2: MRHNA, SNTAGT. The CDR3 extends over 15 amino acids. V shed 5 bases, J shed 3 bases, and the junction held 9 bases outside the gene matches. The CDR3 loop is CASSHGTGGVYEQYF. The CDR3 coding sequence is TGTGCCAGCAGTCACGGGACGGGGGGGGTCTACGAGCAGTACTTC.

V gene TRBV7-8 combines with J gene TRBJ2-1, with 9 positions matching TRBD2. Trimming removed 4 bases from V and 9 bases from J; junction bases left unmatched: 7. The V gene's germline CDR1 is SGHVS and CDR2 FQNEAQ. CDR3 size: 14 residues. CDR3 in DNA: TGTGCCAGCAGCTCCGGGACTAGCTACGGTGAGCAGTTCTTC. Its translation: CASSSGTSYGEQFF.

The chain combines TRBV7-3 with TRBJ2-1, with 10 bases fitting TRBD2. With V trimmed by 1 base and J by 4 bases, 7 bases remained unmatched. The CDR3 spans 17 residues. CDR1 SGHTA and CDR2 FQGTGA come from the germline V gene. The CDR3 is CASSLRASGGLYNEQFF. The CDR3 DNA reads TGTGCCAGCAGCTTAAGGGCTAGCGGGGGCTTATACAATGAGCAGTTCTTC.

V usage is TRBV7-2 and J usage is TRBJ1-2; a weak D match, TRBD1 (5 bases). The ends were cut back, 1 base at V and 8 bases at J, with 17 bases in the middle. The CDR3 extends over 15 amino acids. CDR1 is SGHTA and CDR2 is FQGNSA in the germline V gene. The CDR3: CASSLGLRREVGYTF. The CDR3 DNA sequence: TGTGCCAGCAGCTTAGGGTTGCGCAGGGAGGTAGGCTACACCTTC.

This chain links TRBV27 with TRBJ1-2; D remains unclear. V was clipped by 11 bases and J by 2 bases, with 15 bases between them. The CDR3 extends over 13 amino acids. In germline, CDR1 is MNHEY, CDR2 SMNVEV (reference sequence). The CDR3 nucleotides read TGTGCCGTAGGTAATGGGCCCAACTATGGCTACACCTTC. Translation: CAVGNGPNYGYTF.

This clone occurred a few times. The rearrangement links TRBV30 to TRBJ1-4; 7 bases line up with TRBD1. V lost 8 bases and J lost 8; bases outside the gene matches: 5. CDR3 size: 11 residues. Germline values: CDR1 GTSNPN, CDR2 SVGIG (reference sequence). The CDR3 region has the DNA TGTGCCGGCCGACAGGGAGAAAAACTGTTTTTT. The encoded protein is CAGRQGEKLFF.

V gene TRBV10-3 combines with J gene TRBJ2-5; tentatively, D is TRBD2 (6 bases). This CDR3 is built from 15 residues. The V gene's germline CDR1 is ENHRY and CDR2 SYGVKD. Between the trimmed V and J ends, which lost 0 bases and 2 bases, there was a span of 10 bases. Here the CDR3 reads CAISESTGEQETQYF. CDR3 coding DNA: TGTGCCATCAGTGAGTCGACGGGGGAACAAGAGACCCAGTACTTC.

CDR3 protein: CASSQGLQQQYF. DNA of the CDR3: TGCGCCAGCAGCCAAGGTTTACAGCAGCAGTACTTC. This chain links TRBV4-1 with TRBJ2-7; no firm D call. The germline V gene has CDR1 MGHRA and CDR2 YSYEKL. V was cut by 1 base and J by 8 bases, with 9 bases left in between. This CDR3 contains 12 residues.

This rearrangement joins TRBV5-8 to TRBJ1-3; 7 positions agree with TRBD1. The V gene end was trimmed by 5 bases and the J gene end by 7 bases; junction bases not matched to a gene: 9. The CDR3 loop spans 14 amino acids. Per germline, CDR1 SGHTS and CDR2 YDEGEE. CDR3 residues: CASSPGQAANTIYF. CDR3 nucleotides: TGTGCCAGCAGTCCTGGACAGGCAGCGAACACCATATATTTT.

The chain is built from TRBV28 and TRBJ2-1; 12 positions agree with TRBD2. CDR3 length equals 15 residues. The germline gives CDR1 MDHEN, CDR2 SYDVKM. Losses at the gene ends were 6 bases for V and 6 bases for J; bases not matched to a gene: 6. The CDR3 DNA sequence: TGTGCCAGCAGGGCTAGCGGGAGGGTTAGCAATGAGCAGTTCTTC. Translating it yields CASRASGRVSNEQFF.

Written as DNA, the CDR3 is TGTGCCAGCAGTTTAGAGCACACTGAAGCTTTCTTT. Its translation: CASSLEHTEAFF. The chain combines TRBV28 with TRBJ1-1; D not certain. This CDR3 has 12 residues. Germline lookup yields CDR1 MDHEN and CDR2 SYDVKM. Trimming took off 2 bases at V and 3 bases at J, with 4 bases between the two ends.

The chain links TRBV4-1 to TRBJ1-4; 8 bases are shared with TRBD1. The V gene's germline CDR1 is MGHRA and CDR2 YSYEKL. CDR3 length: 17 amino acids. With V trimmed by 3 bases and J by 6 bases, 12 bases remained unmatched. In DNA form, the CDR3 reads TGCGCCAGCAGCCAGCTCGGTTCGATGGGACAGGATGAAAAACTGTTTTTT. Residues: CASSQLGSMGQDEKLFF.

CDR3 sequence (DNA): TGCGCCAGCAGCAAACGACTAGCGGGCTACAATGAGCAGTTCTTC. Translation gives CASSKRLAGYNEQFF. The V call is TRBV4-1, the J call TRBJ2-1; 10 bases are a match to TRBD2. The CDR3 has 15 residues. The trim removed 5 bases at V and 3 bases at J, leaving 4 bases unmatched. Per the germline V gene, CDR1 is MGHRA and CDR2 is YSYEKL.

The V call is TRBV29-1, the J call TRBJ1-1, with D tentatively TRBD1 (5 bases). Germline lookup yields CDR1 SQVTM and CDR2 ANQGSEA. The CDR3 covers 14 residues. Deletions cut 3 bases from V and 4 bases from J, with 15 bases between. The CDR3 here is CSVEVFGRGTEAFF. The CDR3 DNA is TGCAGCGTTGAGGTCTTCGGTAGGGGCACTGAAGCTTTCTTT.

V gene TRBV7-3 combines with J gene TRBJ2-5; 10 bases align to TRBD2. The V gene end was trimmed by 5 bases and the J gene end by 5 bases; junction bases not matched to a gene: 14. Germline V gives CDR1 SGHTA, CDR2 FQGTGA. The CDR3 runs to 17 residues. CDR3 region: CASSPNPLLAGMETQYF. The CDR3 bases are TGTGCCAGCAGCCCAAACCCTCTACTAGCGGGGATGGAGACCCAGTACTTC.